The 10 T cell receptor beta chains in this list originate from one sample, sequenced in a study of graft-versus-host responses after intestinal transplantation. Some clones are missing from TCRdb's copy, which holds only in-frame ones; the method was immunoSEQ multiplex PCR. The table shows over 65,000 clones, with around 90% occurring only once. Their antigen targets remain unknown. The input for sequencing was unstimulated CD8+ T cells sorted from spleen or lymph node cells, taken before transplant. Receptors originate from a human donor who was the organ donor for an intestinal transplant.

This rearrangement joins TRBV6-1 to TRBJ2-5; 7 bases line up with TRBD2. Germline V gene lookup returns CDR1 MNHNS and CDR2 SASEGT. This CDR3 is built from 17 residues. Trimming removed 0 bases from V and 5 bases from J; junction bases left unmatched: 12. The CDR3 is CASSEASGLAVWETQYF. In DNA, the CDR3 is TGTGCCAGCAGTGAAGCCTCAGGCCTAGCGGTCTGGGAGACCCAGTACTTC.

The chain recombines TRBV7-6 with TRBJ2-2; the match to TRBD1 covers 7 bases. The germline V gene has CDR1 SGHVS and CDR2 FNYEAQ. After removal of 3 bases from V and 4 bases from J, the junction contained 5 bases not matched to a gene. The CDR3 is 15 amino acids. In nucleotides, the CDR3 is TGTGCCAGCAGCTTGTGGGACAGCCTCACCGGGGAGCTGTTTTTT. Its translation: CASSLWDSLTGELFF.

CDR3 in amino acids: CASRQTGSNEQFF. The CDR3 region has the DNA TGTGCCAGCAGGCAAACAGGGTCCAATGAGCAGTTCTTC. The chain links TRBV7-3 to TRBJ2-1, with D maybe TRBD1 (6 bases). With 6 bases removed from V and 6 bases from J, the gap between germline ends came to 12 bases. The CDR3 is 13 residues long. Germline loops: CDR1 SGHTA, CDR2 FQGTGA.

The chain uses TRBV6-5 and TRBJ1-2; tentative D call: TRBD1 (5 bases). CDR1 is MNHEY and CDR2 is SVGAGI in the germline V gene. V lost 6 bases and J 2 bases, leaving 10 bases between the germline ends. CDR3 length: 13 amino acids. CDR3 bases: TGTGCCAGCAGGACAGCGATAAACTATGGCTACACCTTC. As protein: CASRTAINYGYTF.

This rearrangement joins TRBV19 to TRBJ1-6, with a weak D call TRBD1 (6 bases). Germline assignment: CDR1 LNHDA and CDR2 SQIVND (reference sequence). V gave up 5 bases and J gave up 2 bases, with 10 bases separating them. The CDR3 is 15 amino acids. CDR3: CASSLTGAYNSPLHF. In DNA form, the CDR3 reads TGTGCCAGTAGTCTGACAGGAGCCTATAATTCACCCCTCCACTTT.

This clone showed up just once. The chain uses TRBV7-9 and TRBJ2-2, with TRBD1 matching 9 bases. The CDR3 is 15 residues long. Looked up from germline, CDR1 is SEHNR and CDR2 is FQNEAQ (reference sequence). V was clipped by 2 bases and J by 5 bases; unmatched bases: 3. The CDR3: CASSLYRGPTGELFF. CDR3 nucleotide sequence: TGTGCCAGCAGCTTATACAGGGGGCCAACCGGGGAGCTGTTTTTT. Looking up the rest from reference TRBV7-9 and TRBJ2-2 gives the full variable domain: DTGVSQNPRHKITKRGQNVTFRCDPISEHNRLYWYRQTLGQGPEFLTYFQNEAQLEKSRLLSDRFSAERPKGSFSTLEIQRTEQGDSAMYLCASSLYRGPTGELFFGEGSRLTVL.

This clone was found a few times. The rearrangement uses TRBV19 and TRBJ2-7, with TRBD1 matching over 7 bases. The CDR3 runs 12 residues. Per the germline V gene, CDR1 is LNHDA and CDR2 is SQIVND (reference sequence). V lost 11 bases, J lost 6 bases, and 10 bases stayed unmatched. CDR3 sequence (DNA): TGTGCCTACAGGGGATGGGAGTTCGAGCAGTACTTC. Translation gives CAYRGWEFEQYF.

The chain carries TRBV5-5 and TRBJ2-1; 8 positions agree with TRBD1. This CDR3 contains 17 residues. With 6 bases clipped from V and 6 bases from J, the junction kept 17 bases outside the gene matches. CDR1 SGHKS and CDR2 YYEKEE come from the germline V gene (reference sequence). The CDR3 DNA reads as TGTGCCAGCACCCCCACCCCGGTAGGACAGGGTGTCAATGAGCAGTTCTTC. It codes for CASTPTPVGQGVNEQFF.

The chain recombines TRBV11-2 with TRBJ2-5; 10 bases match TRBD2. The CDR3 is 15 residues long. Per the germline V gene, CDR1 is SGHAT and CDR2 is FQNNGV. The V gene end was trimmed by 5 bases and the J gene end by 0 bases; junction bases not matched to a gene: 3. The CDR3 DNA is TGTGCCAGCAGCGTACTAGCGGGGAACCAAGAGACCCAGTACTTC. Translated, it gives CASSVLAGNQETQYF.

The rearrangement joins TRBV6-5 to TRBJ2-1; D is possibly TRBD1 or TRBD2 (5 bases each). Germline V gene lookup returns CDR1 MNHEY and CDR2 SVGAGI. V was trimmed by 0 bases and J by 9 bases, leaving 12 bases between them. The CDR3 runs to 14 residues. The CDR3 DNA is TGTGCCAGCAGTTACTCAGGGGAGATGGGTGAGCAGTTCTTC. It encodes CASSYSGEMGEQFF.